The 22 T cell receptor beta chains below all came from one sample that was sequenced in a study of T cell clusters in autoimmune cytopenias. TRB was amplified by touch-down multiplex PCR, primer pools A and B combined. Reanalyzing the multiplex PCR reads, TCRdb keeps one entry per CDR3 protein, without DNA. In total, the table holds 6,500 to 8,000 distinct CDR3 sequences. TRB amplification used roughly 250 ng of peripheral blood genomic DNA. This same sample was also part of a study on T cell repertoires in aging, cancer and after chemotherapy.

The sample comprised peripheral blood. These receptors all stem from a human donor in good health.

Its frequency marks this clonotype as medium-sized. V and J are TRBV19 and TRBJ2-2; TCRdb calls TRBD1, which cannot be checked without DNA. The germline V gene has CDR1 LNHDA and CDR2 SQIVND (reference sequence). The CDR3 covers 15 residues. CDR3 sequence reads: CASSDHQGSAGELFF.

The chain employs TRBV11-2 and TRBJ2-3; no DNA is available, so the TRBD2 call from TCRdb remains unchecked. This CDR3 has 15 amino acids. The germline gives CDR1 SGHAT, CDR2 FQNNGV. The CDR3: CASTWTSGGVDTQYF.

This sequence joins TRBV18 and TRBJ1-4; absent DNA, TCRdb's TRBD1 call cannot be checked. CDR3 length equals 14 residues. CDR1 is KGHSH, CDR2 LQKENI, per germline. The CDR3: CASSPRGANEKLFF.

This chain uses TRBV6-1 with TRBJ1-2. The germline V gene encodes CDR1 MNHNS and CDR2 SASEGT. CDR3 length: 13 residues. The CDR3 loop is CASSYSGISGYTF.

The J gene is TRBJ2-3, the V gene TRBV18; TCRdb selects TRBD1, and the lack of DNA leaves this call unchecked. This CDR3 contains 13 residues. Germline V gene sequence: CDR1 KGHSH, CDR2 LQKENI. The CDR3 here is CASSPRDRGDAYF.

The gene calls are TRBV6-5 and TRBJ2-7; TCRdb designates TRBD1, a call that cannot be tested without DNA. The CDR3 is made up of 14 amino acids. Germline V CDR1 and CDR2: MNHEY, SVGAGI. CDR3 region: CASSYMGQGYEQYF.

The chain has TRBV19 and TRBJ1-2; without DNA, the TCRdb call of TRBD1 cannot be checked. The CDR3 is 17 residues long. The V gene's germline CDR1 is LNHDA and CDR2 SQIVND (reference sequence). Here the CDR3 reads CASSIDSGTANNYGYTF.

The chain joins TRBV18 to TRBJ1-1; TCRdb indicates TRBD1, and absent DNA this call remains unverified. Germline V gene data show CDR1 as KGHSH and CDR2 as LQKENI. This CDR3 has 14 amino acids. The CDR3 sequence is CASSPVPGNTEAFF.

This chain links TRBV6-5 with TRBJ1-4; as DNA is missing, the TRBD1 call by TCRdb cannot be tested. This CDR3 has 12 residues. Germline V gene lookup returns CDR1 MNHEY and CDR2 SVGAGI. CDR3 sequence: CASRARGEKLFF.

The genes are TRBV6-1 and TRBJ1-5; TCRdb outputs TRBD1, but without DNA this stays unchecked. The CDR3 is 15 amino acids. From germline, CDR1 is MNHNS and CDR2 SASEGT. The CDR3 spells CATQPWATWNQPQHF.

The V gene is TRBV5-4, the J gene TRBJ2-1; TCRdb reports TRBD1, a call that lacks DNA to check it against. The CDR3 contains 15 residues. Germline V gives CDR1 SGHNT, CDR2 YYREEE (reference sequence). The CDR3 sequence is CASSLAGGSKNEQFF.

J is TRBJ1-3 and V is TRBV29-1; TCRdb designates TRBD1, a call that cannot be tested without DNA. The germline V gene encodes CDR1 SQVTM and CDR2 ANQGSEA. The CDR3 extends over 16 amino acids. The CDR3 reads CSVDGIQGASGNTIYF.

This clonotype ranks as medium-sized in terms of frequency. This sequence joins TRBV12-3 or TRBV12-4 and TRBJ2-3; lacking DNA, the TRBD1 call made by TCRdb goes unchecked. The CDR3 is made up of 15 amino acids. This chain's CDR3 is CASTGDRVIPDTQYF.

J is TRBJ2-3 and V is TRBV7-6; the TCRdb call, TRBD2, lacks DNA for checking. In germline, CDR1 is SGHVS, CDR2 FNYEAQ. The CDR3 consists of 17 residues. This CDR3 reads CASSWDLGGGSTDTQYF.

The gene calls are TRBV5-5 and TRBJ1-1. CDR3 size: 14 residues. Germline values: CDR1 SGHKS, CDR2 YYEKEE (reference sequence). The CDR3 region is CASSVGHSNTEAFF. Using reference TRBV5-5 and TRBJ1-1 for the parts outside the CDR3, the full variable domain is DAGVTQSPTHLIKTRGQQVTLRCSPISGHKSVSWYQQVLGQGPQFIFQYYEKEERGRGNFPDRFSARQFPNYSSELNVNALLLGDSALYLCASSVGHSNTEAFFGQGTRLTVV.

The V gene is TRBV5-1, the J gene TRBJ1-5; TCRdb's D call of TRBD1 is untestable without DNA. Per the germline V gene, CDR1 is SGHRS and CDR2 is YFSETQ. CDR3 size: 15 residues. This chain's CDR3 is CASSLEGNSNQPQHF.

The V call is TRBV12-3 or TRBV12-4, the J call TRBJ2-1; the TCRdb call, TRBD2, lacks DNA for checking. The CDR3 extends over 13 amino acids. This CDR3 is CASRTVPDNEQFF.

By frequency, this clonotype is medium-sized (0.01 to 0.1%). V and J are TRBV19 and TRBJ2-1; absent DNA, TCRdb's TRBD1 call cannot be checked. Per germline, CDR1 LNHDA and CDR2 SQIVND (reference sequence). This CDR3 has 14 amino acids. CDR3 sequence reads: CASSGERGLVEQFF.

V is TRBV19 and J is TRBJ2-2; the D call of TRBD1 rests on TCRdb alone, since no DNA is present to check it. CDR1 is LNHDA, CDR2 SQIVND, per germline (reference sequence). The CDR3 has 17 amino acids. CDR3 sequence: CASSMTGQGWGTGELFF.

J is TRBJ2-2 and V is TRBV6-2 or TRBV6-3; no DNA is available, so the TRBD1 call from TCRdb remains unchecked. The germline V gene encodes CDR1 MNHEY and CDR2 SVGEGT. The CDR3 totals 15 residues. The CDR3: CASSSGAWDTGELFF.

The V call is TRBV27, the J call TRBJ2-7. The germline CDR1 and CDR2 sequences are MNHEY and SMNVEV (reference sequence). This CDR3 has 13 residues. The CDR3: CASSYRGSYEQYF.

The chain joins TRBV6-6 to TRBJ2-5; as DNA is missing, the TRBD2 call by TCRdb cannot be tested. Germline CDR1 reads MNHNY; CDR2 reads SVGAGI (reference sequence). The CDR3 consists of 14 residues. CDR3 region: CASRTLAGEETQYF.